The 16 T cell receptor beta chains below all came from one sample that was sequenced in a study of early T cells in non-severe SARS-CoV-2 infection. Each CDR3 protein gets one entry after TCRdb re-called the 5' RACE reads with MiXCR. The sample yields tens of thousands of distinct CDR3 sequences, about 5.9% seen once. The sequencing input was whole blood. The receptors were sampled from an adult who was a healthcare worker with PCR-confirmed SARS-CoV-2 infection or an uninfected control (not recorded which).

The CDR3 DNA reads as TGTGCCAGCAGCTTAGTCGGAGATACGCAGTATTTT. Residues: CASSLVGDTQYF. V is TRBV7-2 and J is TRBJ2-3; unclear D gene. Germline assignment: CDR1 SGHTA and CDR2 FQGNSA. This CDR3 has 12 amino acids. Trimming cost V 1 base and J 5 bases, with 4 bases left between them.

The table lists this clonotype with many counts. The chain employs TRBV5-1 and TRBJ1-1, with D hard to call. With 6 bases removed from V and 0 bases from J, the gap between germline ends came to 12 bases. This CDR3 contains 14 residues. Looked up from germline, CDR1 is SGHRS and CDR2 is YFSETQ. The CDR3 DNA sequence: TGCGCCAGCACGCCCGTAAGCATGAACACTGAAGCTTTCTTT. Translating gives CASTPVSMNTEAFF. The variable domain in full, completed from reference TRBV5-1 and TRBJ1-1, reads KAGVTQTPRYLIKTRGQQVTLSCSPISGHRSVSWYQQTPGQGLQFLFEYFSETQRNKGNFPGRFSGRQFSNSRSEMNVSTLELGDSALYLCASTPVSMNTEAFFGQGTRLTVV.

This chain links TRBV2 with TRBJ1-1; possible D gene TRBD1, 5 bases. CDR1 SNHLY and CDR2 FYNNEI come from the germline V gene. CDR3 length equals 11 residues. The germline V and J ends were trimmed by 7 bases and 5 bases, with 8 bases remaining between them. CDR3 sequence (DNA): TGTGCCAGCAATGGGGGTACTGAAGCTTTCTTT. This codes for CASNGGTEAFF. Together with reference TRBV2 and TRBJ1-1, the CDR3 gives the full variable domain: EPEVTQTPSHQVTQMGQEVILRCVPISNHLYFYWYRQILGQKVEFLVSFYNNEISEKSEIFDDQFSVERPDGSNFTLKIRSTKLEDSAMYFCASNGGTEAFFGQGTRLTVV.

This clonotype came up many times. V usage is TRBV19 and J usage is TRBJ1-4; D not certain. V dropped 7 bases and J dropped 0 bases, with 9 bases sitting between them. Germline CDR1 LNHDA, CDR2 SQIVND (reference sequence). This CDR3 spans 14 amino acids. DNA of the CDR3: TGTGCCAGTACCTTGGCTTCAACTAATGAAAAACTGTTTTTT. Its translation is CASTLASTNEKLFF.

This clonotype showed up many times. The chain uses TRBV19 and TRBJ1-4, with D perhaps TRBD1 (5 bases). From germline, CDR1 is LNHDA and CDR2 SQIVND (reference sequence). CDR3 length: 16 residues. V lost 5 bases to trimming and J lost 8 bases, with 21 bases between them. This CDR3 reads CASSPRGRGGSEKLFF. The CDR3 DNA follows: TGTGCCAGTAGTCCTAGAGGGAGGGGCGGATCGGAAAAACTGTTTTTT.

This clonotype occurred many times. The rearrangement uses TRBV12-3 or TRBV12-4 and TRBJ1-2; TRBD1 agrees at 7 bases. V gave up 5 bases and J gave up 2 bases; unmatched junction bases: 8. The CDR3 loop spans 15 amino acids. This CDR3 reads CASSPRQQGNYGYTF. The CDR3 DNA follows: TGTGCCAGCAGTCCACGTCAACAGGGGAACTATGGCTACACCTTC.

Ten or more counts support this clonotype. The rearrangement uses TRBV20-1 and TRBJ2-3; 12 bases map to TRBD2. V was clipped by 6 bases and J by 1 base; unmatched bases: 2. Germline V CDR1 and CDR2: DFQATT, SNEGSKA (reference sequence). CDR3 length equals 14 residues. The CDR3 DNA is TGCAGTGCACTAGCGGGGGGCGGCACAGATACGCAGTATTTT. It specifies CSALAGGGTDTQYF.

This clonotype appeared a few times. The chain joins TRBV7-6 to TRBJ1-2; TRBD1 might be the D (6 bases). Germline V gives CDR1 SGHVS, CDR2 FNYEAQ. V was pared by 5 bases and J by 9 bases, with 16 bases between. The CDR3 sequence is 13 residues long. The CDR3 reads CASSPTGNRRYTF. The CDR3 nucleotides are TGTGCCAGCAGCCCGACAGGAAACCGCCGCTACACCTTC.

The chain carries TRBV18 and TRBJ1-1; no clear D gene. The CDR3 sequence is 15 residues long. Between the trimmed V and J ends, which lost 1 base and 4 bases, there was a span of 13 bases. The V gene's germline CDR1 is KGHSH and CDR2 LQKENI. The CDR3, as DNA: TGTGCCAGCTCACCACAGGCCGGAGATAGCACTGAAGCTTTCTTT. It translates to CASSPQAGDSTEAFF.

Many counts were recorded for this clonotype. V usage is TRBV4-1 and J usage is TRBJ1-1, with a possible D match to TRBD1 (6 bases). V lost 5 bases to trimming and J lost 4 bases, with 17 bases between them. The CDR3 is 15 residues long. Per germline, CDR1 MGHRA and CDR2 YSYEKL. Written as DNA, the CDR3 is TGCGCCAGCAGCTATTGGACAGACATGGCCACTGAAGCTTTCTTT. This encodes CASSYWTDMATEAFF.

This clonotype was observed a few times. This chain joins TRBV11-2 and TRBJ2-7; the match to TRBD1 covers 8 bases. The length of the CDR3 is 15 residues. V trimming: 5 bases; J trimming: 2 bases; junction bases outside the gene matches: 8. Germline V lookup: CDR1 SGHAT, CDR2 FQNNGV. This chain's CDR3 is CASSRITGGPYEQYF. Written as DNA, the CDR3 is TGTGCCAGCAGCCGAATAACAGGGGGACCCTACGAGCAGTACTTC.

As to this clonotype: This clone may be a read error of a much larger clone one base away. The chain is built from TRBV28 and TRBJ1-5, with D unresolved. The CDR3 is made up of 13 amino acids. The germline V gene has CDR1 MDHEN and CDR2 SYDVKM. In nucleotides, the CDR3 is TGTGCCGGCAGTTTAGGGCAGGTAGTCACCCAGCATTTT. As protein: CAGSLGQVVTQHF.

V gene TRBV9 combines with J gene TRBJ1-4; 7 bases map to TRBD1. Germline V gene lookup returns CDR1 SGDLS and CDR2 YYNGEE. V was pared by 0 bases and J by 12 bases, with 2 bases of the junction left unmatched. CDR3 length: 12 residues. The CDR3 nucleotides read TGTGCCAGCAGCGTAGTAAGGGGGCAACTGTTTTTT. Its protein is CASSVVRGQLFF.

Many counts were recorded for this clonotype. The chain joins TRBV4-3 to TRBJ2-3; 8 nucleotides align to TRBD2. There are 19 residues in the CDR3. Germline loops: CDR1 LGHNA, CDR2 YSLEER. Trimming cost V 0 bases and J 0 bases; bases outside gene matches: 11. CDR3 residues: CASSQDTVRRGASTDTQYF. The CDR3 DNA is TGCGCCAGCAGCCAAGATACGGTACGGCGGGGGGCTAGCACAGATACGCAGTATTTT.

The chain employs TRBV6-6 and TRBJ2-1, with TRBD2 as a possible D gene (5 bases). V shed 5 bases and J shed 1 base, with 9 bases lying between them. From germline, CDR1 is MNHNY and CDR2 SVGAGI (reference sequence). The CDR3 covers 14 residues. CDR3 protein: CASSPRGSYNEQFF. DNA of the CDR3: TGTGCCAGCAGTCCCCGGGGTTCCTACAATGAGCAGTTCTTC.

A remark on this clonotype: A much larger clone differs from this one at a single base, so this may be a read error. V is TRBV7-8 and J is TRBJ1-1; D remains ambiguous. CDR3 size: 14 residues. Per germline, CDR1 SGHVS and CDR2 FQNEAQ. Deletions cut 5 bases from V and 4 bases from J, with 14 bases between. CDR3 amino acids: CASSLVSMSTEAFF. CDR3 nucleotides: TGTGCCAGCAGCCTAGTTAGCATGAGCACTGAAGCTTTCTTT. The full variable domain, completed using reference TRBV7-8 and TRBJ1-1, is GAGVSQSPRYKVAKRGQDVALRCDPISGHVSLFWYQQALGQGPEFLTYFQNEAQLDKSGLPSDRFFAERPEGSVSTLKIQRTQQEDSAVYLCASSLVSMSTEAFFGQGTRLTVV.